This record looks at one TCR beta chain sequence and its context. Its antigen is not known. With 8 bases clipped from V and 5 bases from J, the junction kept 6 bases outside the gene matches. This CDR3 has 13 residues. Germline lookup yields CDR1 ENHRY and CDR2 SYGVKD. TCR beta CDR3 sequences were amplified from RNA transcripts. The TCR CDR3 was amplified in a first-round RT-PCR using the HTBI primer set. TCRdb reprocessed the multiplex PCR reads via MiXCR and lists one record per CDR3 protein. The sample lists over 500,000 distinct CDR3 sequences, 15% to 20% occurring once. This sample was included in a study of T cells in Graves' hyperthyroidism and ophthalmopathy. Findings and limits, study-wide: Researchers report that a 13 V-J model separated ophthalmopathy from stable hyperthyroidism.

The chain carries TRBV10-3 and TRBJ1-5; 7 bases map to TRBD1. This receptor was taken from a woman aged 25 to 39 with Graves' ophthalmopathy. Sequencing was carried out using blood. The CDR3 loop reads CAIGQARDQPQHF. The CDR3 DNA reads as TGTGCCATCGGACAGGCCCGGGATCAGCCCCAGCATTTT.